The entry below describes one T cell receptor beta chain. Its antigen remains unidentified. The entry originates in a study of shared clonotypes between healthy human individuals. Study-wide findings and caveats: Non-shared clonotypes were found to have lower generation probabilities than the clonotypes that were shared by all four of the sorted-subset donors. Estimated richness was generally greater in naive than memory subsets.

The ends were cut back, 2 bases at V and 2 bases at J, with 15 bases in the middle. CDR3 size: 16 residues. CDR1 SGHAT and CDR2 FQNNGV come from the germline V gene. Each replicate PCR on the sorted subsets used 200 to 250 ng DNA (roughly 30,000 T cell genomes). Using immunoSEQ multiplex PCR, the repertoire was profiled, and TCRdb retains in-frame clones only, with some absent. The sample records over 1.4 million clones, roughly 96% being singletons. The study separated CD4+ cells into CD45RA+ naive and CD45RA-negative memory subsets. V usage is TRBV11-2 and J usage is TRBJ1-2; D call uncertain. The sample comprised naive CD4+ T cells sorted from blood. Subset in this sample: CD45RA+ positively selected. This TCR was recovered from a man aged 25-40 years in good health. CDR3 loop: CASSLLRSKGNYGYTF. In DNA, the CDR3 is TGTGCCAGCAGCTTACTTCGGTCAAAAGGGAACTATGGCTACACCTTC.